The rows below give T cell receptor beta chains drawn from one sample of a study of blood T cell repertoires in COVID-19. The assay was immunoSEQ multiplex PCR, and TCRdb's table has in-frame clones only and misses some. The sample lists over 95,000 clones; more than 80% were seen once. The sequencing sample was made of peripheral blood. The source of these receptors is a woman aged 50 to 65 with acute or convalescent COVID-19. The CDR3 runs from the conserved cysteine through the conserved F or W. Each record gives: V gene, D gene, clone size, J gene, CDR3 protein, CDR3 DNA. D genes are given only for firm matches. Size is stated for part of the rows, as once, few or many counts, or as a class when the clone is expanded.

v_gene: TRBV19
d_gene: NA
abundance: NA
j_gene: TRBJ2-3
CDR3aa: CASSMMAAPDTQYF
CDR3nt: TGTGCCAGTAGTATGATGGCCGCCCCAGATACGCAGTATTTT

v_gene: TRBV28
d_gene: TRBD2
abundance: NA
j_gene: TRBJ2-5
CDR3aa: CASSSGLAGGEETQYF
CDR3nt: TGTGCCAGCAGTTCTGGACTAGCGGGGGGGGAAGAGACCCAGTACTTC

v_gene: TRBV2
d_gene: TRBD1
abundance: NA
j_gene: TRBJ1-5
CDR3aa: CASSRTGDQPQHF
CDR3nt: TGTGCCAGCAGTCGGACAGGGGATCAGCCCCAGCATTTT

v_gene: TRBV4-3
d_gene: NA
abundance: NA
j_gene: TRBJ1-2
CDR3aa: CASSQDTGRVWLNGYTF
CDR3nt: TGCGCCAGCAGCCAAGATACAGGTAGGGTGTGGTTAAATGGCTACACCTTC

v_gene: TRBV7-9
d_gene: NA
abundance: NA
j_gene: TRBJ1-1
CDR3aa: CASSFGRGTEAFF
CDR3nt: TGTGCCAGCAGCTTTGGGAGGGGAACTGAAGCTTTCTTT

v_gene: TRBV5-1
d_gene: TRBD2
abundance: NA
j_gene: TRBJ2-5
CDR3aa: CASSPRPGTSGGETQYF
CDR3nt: TGCGCCAGCAGCCCGCGCCCCGGGACTAGCGGGGGGGAGACCCAGTACTTC

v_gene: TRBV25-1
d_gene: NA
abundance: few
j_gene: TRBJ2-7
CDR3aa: CASSARGIYEQYF
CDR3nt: TGTGCCAGCAGTGCTCGGGGGATCTACGAGCAGTACTTC

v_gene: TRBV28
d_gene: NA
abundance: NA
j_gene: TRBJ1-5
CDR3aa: CASVDASSGKSNQPQHF
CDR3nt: TGTGCCAGCGTAGACGCGAGTAGCGGTAAGAGCAATCAGCCCCAGCATTTT

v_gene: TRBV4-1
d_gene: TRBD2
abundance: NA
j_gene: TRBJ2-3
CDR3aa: CASSQDDLLADTDTQYF
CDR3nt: TGCGCCAGCAGCCAAGATGATCTACTAGCGGACACAGATACGCAGTATTTT

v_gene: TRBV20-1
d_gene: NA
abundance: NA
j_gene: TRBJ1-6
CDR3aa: CSASATDNSPLHF
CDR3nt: TGCAGTGCTAGTGCGACAGATAATTCACCCCTCCACTTT

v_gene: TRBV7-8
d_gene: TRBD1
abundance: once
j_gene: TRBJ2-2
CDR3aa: CASSLKRTGGNTGELFF
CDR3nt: TGTGCCAGCAGCCTGAAGAGGACAGGGGGCAACACCGGGGAGCTGTTTTTT

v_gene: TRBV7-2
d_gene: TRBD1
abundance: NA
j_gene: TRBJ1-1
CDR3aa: CASSPSRDRVTEAFF
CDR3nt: TGTGCCAGCAGCCCGAGCCGGGACAGGGTCACTGAAGCTTTCTTT

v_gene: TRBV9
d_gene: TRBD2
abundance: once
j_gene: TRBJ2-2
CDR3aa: CASSPLAGAGGELFF
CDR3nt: TGTGCCAGCAGCCCACTAGCGGGAGCGGGCGGGGAGCTGTTTTTT

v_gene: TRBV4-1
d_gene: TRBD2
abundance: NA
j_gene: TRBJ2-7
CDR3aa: CASSPQEGLTGLATDEQYF
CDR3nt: TGCGCCAGCAGCCCCCAAGAAGGGCTGACGGGACTAGCGACAGACGAGCAGTACTTC

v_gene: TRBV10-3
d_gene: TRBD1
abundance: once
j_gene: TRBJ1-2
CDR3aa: CAISERDSYGYTF
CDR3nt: TGTGCCATCAGTGAAAGGGACAGCTATGGCTACACCTTC

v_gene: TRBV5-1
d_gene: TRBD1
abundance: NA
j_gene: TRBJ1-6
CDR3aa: CASSLSRGLSSPLHF
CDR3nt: TGCGCCAGCAGCTTGTCCAGGGGGCTAAGTTCACCCCTCCACTTT

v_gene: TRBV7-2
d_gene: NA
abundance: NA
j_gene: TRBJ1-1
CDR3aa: CASSSNTEAFF
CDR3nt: TGTGCCAGCAGCTCAAACACTGAAGCTTTCTTT

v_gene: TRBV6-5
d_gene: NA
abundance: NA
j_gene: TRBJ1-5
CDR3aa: CASGTGSSQPQHF
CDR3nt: TGTGCCAGCGGAACAGGGTCGAGTCAGCCCCAGCATTTT

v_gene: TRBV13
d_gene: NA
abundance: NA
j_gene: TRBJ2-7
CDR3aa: CASSSQPSRVEQYF
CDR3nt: TGTGCCAGCAGCTCCCAACCCTCCAGGGTCGAGCAGTACTTC

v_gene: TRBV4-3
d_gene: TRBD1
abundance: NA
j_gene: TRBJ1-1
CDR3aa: CASSQGQGAWRTEAFF
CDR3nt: TGCGCCAGCAGCCAAGGACAGGGGGCATGGAGAACTGAAGCTTTCTTT

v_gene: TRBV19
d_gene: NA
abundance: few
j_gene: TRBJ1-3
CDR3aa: CASSIASGNTIYF
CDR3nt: TGTGCCAGTAGTATCGCCAGTGGAAACACCATATATTTT

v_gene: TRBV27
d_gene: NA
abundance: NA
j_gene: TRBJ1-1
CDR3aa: CASSPGTPNTEAFF
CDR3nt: TGTGCCAGCAGCCCCGGGACACCTAACACTGAAGCTTTCTTT

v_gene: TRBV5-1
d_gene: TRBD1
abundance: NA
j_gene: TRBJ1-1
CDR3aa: CASSTGQGNTEAFF
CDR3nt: TGCGCCAGCAGCACGGGACAGGGGAACACTGAAGCTTTCTTT

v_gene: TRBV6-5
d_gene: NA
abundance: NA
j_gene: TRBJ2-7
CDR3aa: CASSSKGASYEQYF
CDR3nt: TGTGCCAGCAGTTCGAAAGGGGCATCCTACGAGCAGTACTTC

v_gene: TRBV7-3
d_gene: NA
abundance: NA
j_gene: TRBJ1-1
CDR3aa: CASSLDRQITEAFF
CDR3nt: TGTGCCAGCAGCCTTGACAGGCAGATCACTGAAGCTTTCTTT

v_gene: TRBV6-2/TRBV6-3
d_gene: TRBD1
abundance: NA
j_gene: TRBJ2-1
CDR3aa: CASSPRGRPYNEQFF
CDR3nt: TGTGCCAGCAGTCCCAGGGGGCGACCCTACAATGAGCAGTTCTTC

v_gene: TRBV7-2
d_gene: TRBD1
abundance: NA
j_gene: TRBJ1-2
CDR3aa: CASSFRQGAGYTF
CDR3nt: TGTGCCAGCAGCTTCCGACAGGGGGCTGGCTACACCTTC

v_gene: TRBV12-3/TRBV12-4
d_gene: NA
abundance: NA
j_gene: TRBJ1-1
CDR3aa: CASSFAGNTEAFF
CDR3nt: TGTGCCAGCAGTTTCGCAGGGAACACTGAAGCTTTCTTT

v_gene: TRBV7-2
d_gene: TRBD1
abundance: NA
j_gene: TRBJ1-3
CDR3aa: CASSPGQGRPAYF
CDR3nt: TGTGCCAGCAGCCCGGGACAGGGCCGACCGGCGTATTTT

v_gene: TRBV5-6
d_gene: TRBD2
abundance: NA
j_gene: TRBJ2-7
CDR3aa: CASSLGASGSYEQYF
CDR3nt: TGTGCCAGCAGCTTGGGGGCTAGCGGCTCCTACGAGCAGTACTTC

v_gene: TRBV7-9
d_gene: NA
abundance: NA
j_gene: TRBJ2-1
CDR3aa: CASSNRAVYNEQFF
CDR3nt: TGTGCCAGCAGCAACAGGGCTGTCTACAATGAGCAGTTCTTC

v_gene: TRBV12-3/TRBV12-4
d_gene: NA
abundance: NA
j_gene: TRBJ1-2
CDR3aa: CASSSRDNGYTF
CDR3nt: TGTGCCAGCAGTTCACGGGACAATGGCTACACCTTC

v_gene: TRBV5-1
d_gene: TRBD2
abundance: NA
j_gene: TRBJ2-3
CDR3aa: CASSSLRGGYSSTDTQYF
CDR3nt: TGCGCCAGCAGCTCCCTACGCGGGGGGTATTCTAGCACAGATACGCAGTATTTT

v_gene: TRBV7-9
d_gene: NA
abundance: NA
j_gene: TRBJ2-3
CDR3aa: CASSFRLYTDTQYF
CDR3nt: TGTGCCAGCAGCTTCCGACTCTACACAGATACGCAGTATTTT

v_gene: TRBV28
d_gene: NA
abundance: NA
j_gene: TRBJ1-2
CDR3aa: CASSPGRGTNYGYTF
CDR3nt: TGTGCCAGCAGTCCCGGACGGGGGACCAACTATGGCTACACCTTC

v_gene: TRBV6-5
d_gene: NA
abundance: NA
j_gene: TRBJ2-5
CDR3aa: CASRGFGETQYF
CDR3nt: TGTGCCAGCAGGGGTTTCGGGGAAACCCAGTACTTC

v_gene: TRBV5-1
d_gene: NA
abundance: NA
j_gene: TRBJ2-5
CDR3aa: CASSPGPSGETQYF
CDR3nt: TGCGCCAGCAGCCCGGGTCCAAGTGGGGAGACCCAGTACTTC

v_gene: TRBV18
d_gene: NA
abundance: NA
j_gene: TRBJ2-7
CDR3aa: CASAGRRISYEQYF
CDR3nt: TGTGCCAGCGCGGGACGGAGGATCTCCTACGAGCAGTACTTC

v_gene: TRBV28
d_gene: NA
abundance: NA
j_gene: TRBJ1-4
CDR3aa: CASSRPAGFNEKLFF
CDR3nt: TGTGCCAGCAGTCGCCCCGCAGGGTTTAATGAAAAACTGTTTTTT

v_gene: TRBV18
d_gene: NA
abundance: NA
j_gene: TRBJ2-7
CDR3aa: CASSPPGSYEQYF
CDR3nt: TGTGCCAGCTCACCTCCCGGGTCCTACGAGCAGTACTTC

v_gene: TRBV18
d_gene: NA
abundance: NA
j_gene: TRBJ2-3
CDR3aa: CASSPPSGVGTDTQYF
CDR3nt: TGTGCCAGCTCACCACCGTCGGGAGTCGGTACAGATACGCAGTATTTT

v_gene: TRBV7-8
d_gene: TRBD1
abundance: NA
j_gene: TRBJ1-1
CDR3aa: CASSGQGWHTEAFF
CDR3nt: TGTGCCAGCAGCGGACAGGGTTGGCACACTGAAGCTTTCTTT

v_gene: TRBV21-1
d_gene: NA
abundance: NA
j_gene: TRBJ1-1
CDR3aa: CASSKGDTQGAFF
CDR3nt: TGTGCCAGCAGCAAAGGGGACACCCAGGGAGCTTTCTTT

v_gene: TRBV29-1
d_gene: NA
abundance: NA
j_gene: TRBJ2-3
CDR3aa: CSAMEGTKDTQYF
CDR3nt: TGCAGTGCCATGGAGGGGACGAAAGATACGCAGTATTTT

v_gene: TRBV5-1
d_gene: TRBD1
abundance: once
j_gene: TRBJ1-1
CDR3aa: CASSFWTGGPSTEAFF
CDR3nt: TGCGCCAGCAGCTTTTGGACAGGGGGACCGTCCACTGAAGCTTTCTTT

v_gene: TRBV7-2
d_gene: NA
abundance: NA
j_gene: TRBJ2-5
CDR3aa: CASTLRRGETQYF
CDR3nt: TGTGCCAGCACCCTACGCCGGGGAGAGACCCAGTACTTC

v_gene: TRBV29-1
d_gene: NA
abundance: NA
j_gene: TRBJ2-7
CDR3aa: CSVVRDSVREQYF
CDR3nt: TGCAGCGTTGTCCGGGACTCCGTACGCGAGCAGTACTTC

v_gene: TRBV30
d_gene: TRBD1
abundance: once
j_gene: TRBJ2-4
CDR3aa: CAWSVPGTGAKNIQYF
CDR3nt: TGTGCCTGGAGTGTCCCCGGGACAGGGGCCAAAAACATTCAGTACTTC

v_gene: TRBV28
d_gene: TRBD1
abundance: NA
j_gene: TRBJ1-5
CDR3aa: CASSTTGNNQPQHF
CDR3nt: TGTGCCAGCAGCACGACAGGGAATAATCAGCCCCAGCATTTT

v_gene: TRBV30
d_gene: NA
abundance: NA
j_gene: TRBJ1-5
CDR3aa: CAWSVRRGGQPQHF
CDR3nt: TGTGCCTGGAGTGTACGACGAGGGGGTCAGCCCCAGCATTTT

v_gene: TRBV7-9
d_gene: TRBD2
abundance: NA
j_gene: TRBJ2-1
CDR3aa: CASSRQTSASSYNEQFF
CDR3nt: TGTGCCAGCAGCCGGCAGACTAGCGCTAGCTCCTACAATGAGCAGTTCTTC